This T cell receptor (beta chain) is drawn from a study of blood T cell repertoires in COVID-19. Clones were sequenced by immunoSEQ multiplex PCR, and TCRdb holds only the in-frame ones, with some missing. The sample holds 400,000 or so clones, about 91% seen once. The germline CDR1 and CDR2 sequences are MNHEY and SVGAGI. Trimming cost V 11 bases and J 2 bases, with 12 bases left between them. The CDR3 is 12 residues long. V gene TRBV6-5 combines with J gene TRBJ1-2; a weak D match, TRBD1 (5 bases). The TCR originated in a woman in her forties with COVID-19, enrolled during active disease. Sequencing was carried out using peripheral blood. The CDR3 region has the DNA TGTGCCGGACACAGGAGAAACTATGGCTACACCTTC. Its protein product is CAGHRRNYGYTF.